A selection of T cell receptor beta chains follows, all from one sample in a study of T-cell reconstitution after alpha-beta-depleted transplantation in children. TCRdb ran MiXCR on the PCR reads and lists one entry per CDR3 protein. The table has more than 500,000 distinct CDR3 sequences, 10% to 12% seen once. This material consisted of PBMCs, mostly from graft donor cells, taken 180 days after TCRalphabeta/CD19-depleted stem cell transplant. These receptors came from a female patient aged 2-9 years who had a stem cell transplant for aplastic anemia, so the T cells may come from the graft donor. Both conserved end residues are part of each CDR3. A D gene is named only where the DNA matches it firmly. Size is omitted from some rows. Given values are once, few, many or a class for expanded clones.

J gene,clone size,D gene,V gene,CDR3 protein,CDR3 DNA
TRBJ2-7,few,NA,TRBV9,CASSAHSGETSYEQYF,TGTGCCAGCAGCGCCCATTCCGGGGAGACGTCCTACGAGCAGTACTTC
TRBJ2-7,NA,TRBD1,TRBV28,CASSSRTGDYEQYF,TGTGCCAGCAGTTCCCGGACAGGGGACTACGAGCAGTACTTC
TRBJ2-5,few,NA,TRBV4-3,CASSQCFQETQYF,TGCGCCAGCAGCCAATGTTTCCAAGAGACCCAGTACTTC
TRBJ2-7,NA,TRBD2,TRBV20-1,CSASPLSGRNGYEQYF,TGCAGTGCTAGCCCTTTAAGCGGGAGGAACGGATACGAGCAGTACTTC
TRBJ2-1,many,NA,TRBV25-1,CASTTGAYNEQFF,TGTGCCAGCACGACCGGGGCTTACAATGAGCAGTTCTTC
TRBJ1-5,many,NA,TRBV12-3/TRBV12-4,CASSPVGNQPQHF,TGTGCCAGCAGTCCGGTCGGGAATCAGCCCCAGCATTTT
TRBJ2-5,many,NA,TRBV28,CASSTQGKTQYF,TGTGCCAGCAGTACACAGGGAAAGACCCAGTACTTC
TRBJ2-1,few,NA,TRBV5-6,CASSLERPSSYNEQFF,TGTGCCAGCAGCTTGGAGAGGCCGAGCTCCTACAATGAGCAGTTCTTC
TRBJ2-2,few,NA,TRBV5-1,CASSPRTSGVNTGELFF,TGCGCCAGCAGCCCTCGAACATCGGGCGTGAACACCGGGGAGCTGTTTTTT
TRBJ1-5,NA,TRBD1,TRBV5-6,CASSLRTGVSNQPQHF,TGTGCCAGCAGCTTGCGTACAGGGGTAAGCAATCAGCCCCAGCATTTT
TRBJ1-5,many,TRBD1,TRBV28,CASSFPGTGGQPQHF,TGTGCCAGCAGTTTTCCTGGGACAGGGGGACAGCCCCAGCATTTT
TRBJ2-3,few,NA,TRBV7-9,CASSPTPDGADTQYF,TGTGCCAGCAGCCCAACCCCCGATGGAGCGGATACGCAGTATTTT
TRBJ1-2,NA,TRBD1,TRBV6-1,CASRLTPLDRTNYGYTF,TGTGCCAGCAGACTCACCCCTCTGGACAGGACAAACTATGGCTACACCTTC
TRBJ2-5,NA,NA,TRBV11-2,CASSLDRQPQETQYF,TGTGCCAGCAGCTTAGATCGGCAGCCTCAAGAGACCCAGTACTTC
TRBJ1-4,NA,NA,TRBV20-1,CSGQASNEKLFF,TGCAGTGGTCAGGCTTCTAATGAAAAACTGTTTTTT
TRBJ2-5,few,NA,TRBV5-1,CASSPAARETQYF,TGCGCCAGCAGCCCGGCGGCCAGGGAGACCCAGTACTTC
TRBJ1-1,NA,NA,TRBV7-2,CASSLSRGVNTEAFF,TGTGCCAGCAGCTTAAGCAGGGGAGTGAACACTGAAGCTTTCTTT
TRBJ2-7,NA,NA,TRBV3-1,CASSQVPDSFSYEQYF,TGTGCCAGCAGCCAAGTTCCGGACAGCTTCTCCTACGAGCAGTACTTC
TRBJ1-5,few,NA,TRBV28,CASSLGGEGNQPQHF,TGTGCCAGCAGTTTGGGGGGCGAGGGCAATCAGCCCCAGCATTTT
TRBJ2-5,NA,NA,TRBV6-1,CASSSGPQVETQYF,TGTGCCAGCAGCTCCGGACCCCAAGTGGAGACCCAGTACTTC
TRBJ1-1,few,NA,TRBV29-1,CSVGFYEQVEAFF,TGCAGCGTTGGGTTTTATGAACAAGTTGAAGCTTTCTTT
TRBJ2-2,once,TRBD2,TRBV11-3,CASSLGTSGGNTGELFF,TGTGCCAGCAGCTTGGGGACTAGCGGGGGGAACACCGGGGAGCTGTTTTTT
TRBJ2-6,many,TRBD1,TRBV20-1,CSVGTAGANVLTF,TGCAGTGTAGGGACAGCCGGGGCCAACGTCCTGACTTTC
TRBJ2-1,NA,NA,TRBV7-8,CASSPLRGAKISNEQFF,TGTGCCAGCAGCCCCTTACGGGGGGCGAAAATTAGCAATGAGCAGTTCTTC
TRBJ1-3,many,NA,TRBV12-3/TRBV12-4,CASSLVDRYSGNTIYF,TGTGCCAGCAGTTTAGTGGACAGATACTCTGGAAACACCATATATTTT
TRBJ1-6,few,NA,TRBV4-1,CASSQESNSPLHF,TGCGCCAGCAGCCAAGAGAGTAATTCACCCCTCCACTTT
TRBJ2-3,NA,NA,TRBV27,CASSTPPDTQYF,TGTGCCAGCTCAACCCCGCCAGATACGCAGTATTTT
TRBJ2-1,NA,NA,TRBV29-1,CSVEERARYNEQFF,TGCAGCGTTGAAGAAAGGGCTAGATACAATGAGCAGTTCTTC
TRBJ2-5,NA,NA,TRBV5-1,CASSLAVVAETQYF,TGCGCCAGCAGCTTGGCCGTGGTAGCGGAGACCCAGTACTTC
TRBJ2-2,NA,NA,TRBV28,CASSPDRIGGELFF,TGTGCCAGCAGCCCTGACAGGATCGGGGGGGAGCTGTTTTTT
TRBJ2-1,few,NA,TRBV19,CASSTGTPRSYNEQFF,TGTGCCAGTAGTACCGGGACACCCCGTTCCTACAATGAGCAGTTCTTC
TRBJ2-6,many,TRBD1,TRBV29-1,CSATSLRDRGRGGANVLTF,TGCAGCGCTACGTCCTTACGGGACAGGGGGCGCGGTGGGGCCAACGTCCTGACTTTC
TRBJ1-1,NA,NA,TRBV6-2/TRBV6-3,CASSWSTAEQPRLSTEAFF,TGTGCCAGCAGTTGGAGTACAGCCGAACAGCCCCGGCTATCCACTGAAGCTTTCTTT
TRBJ2-7,many,NA,TRBV20-1,CSARGGTNRLEQYF,TGCAGTGCTAGGGGCGGGACAAACAGGTTAGAGCAGTACTTC
TRBJ1-2,NA,NA,TRBV10-3,CAISGRQRRSGYTF,TGTGCCATCAGTGGAAGACAGCGGCGTAGCGGCTACACCTTC
TRBJ2-4,few,NA,TRBV20-1,CSARDGLGLRAVAKNIQYF,TGCAGTGCTAGAGATGGATTAGGTTTGCGGGCGGTAGCCAAAAACATTCAGTACTTC
TRBJ2-5,few,TRBD2,TRBV7-7,CASSFSGRSETQYF,TGTGCCAGCAGCTTTAGCGGGAGGTCAGAGACCCAGTACTTC
TRBJ2-6,NA,NA,TRBV5-4,CASSPGNSGANVLTF,TGTGCCAGCAGCCCAGGGAACTCTGGGGCCAACGTCCTGACTTTC
TRBJ2-4,NA,NA,TRBV10-3,CATNRGARDIQYF,TGTGCCACGAACCGCGGAGCGAGAGACATTCAGTACTTC
TRBJ1-4,NA,NA,TRBV4-2,CASNLRRGANLGNEKLFF,TGTGCCAGCAACCTACGCCGGGGGGCTAATCTCGGGAATGAAAAACTGTTTTTT
TRBJ2-6,many,NA,TRBV12-3/TRBV12-4,CASRTTGGRANVLTF,TGTGCCAGCAGGACCACAGGCGGTAGGGCCAACGTCCTGACTTTC
TRBJ1-1,NA,NA,TRBV9,CASSVITNTEAFF,TGTGCCAGCAGCGTAATAACGAACACTGAAGCTTTCTTT
TRBJ1-4,few,NA,TRBV27,CASSLTGFATNEKLFF,TGTGCCAGCAGTTTAACAGGGTTTGCAACTAATGAAAAACTGTTTTTT